The present TCR beta chain was sequenced within a study of T-cell reconstitution after alpha-beta-depleted transplantation in children. The CDR3 is made up of 14 amino acids. Trimming took off 5 bases at V and 2 bases at J, with 12 bases between the two ends. Per the germline V gene, CDR1 is MNHNS and CDR2 is SASEGT. Findings of the study overall: T-cell counts and diversity at one year following transplant were attributed mainly to newly produced T cells.

This clonotype was seen a few times. Antigen: not known. This sample's TCRbeta library carried unique molecular identifier barcodes. TCRdb passed the PCR reads through MiXCR, listing each CDR3 protein once. The profile shows about 580,000 distinct CDR3 sequences, 23% of them singletons. The sequence derives from a boy younger than two who had a stem cell transplant for acute myeloid leukemia, so the T cells may come from the graft donor. The sequences come from PBMCs, mostly from graft donor cells, collected 360 days after TCRalphabeta/CD19-depleted stem cell transplant. This sequence joins TRBV6-1 and TRBJ1-1, with a weak D call TRBD1 (6 bases). CDR3 DNA sequence: TGTGCCAGCAGTAAACCCAGGGGAAACACTGAAGCTTTCTTT. This translates into CASSKPRGNTEAFF.